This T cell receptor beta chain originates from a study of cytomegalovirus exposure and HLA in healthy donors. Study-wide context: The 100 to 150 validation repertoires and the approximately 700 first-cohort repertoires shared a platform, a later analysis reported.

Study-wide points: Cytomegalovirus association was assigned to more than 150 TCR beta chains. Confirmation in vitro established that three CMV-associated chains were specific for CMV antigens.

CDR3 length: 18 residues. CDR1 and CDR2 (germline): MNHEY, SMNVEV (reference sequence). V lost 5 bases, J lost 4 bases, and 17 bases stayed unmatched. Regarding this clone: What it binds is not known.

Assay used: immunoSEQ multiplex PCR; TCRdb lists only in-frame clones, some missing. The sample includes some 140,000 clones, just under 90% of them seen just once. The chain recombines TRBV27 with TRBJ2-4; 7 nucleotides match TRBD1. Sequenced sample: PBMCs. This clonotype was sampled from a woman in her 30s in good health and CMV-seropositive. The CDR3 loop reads CASSRIITGEGAKNIQYF. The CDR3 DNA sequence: TGTGCCAGCAGTCGGATTATTACAGGGGAAGGGGCAAAAAACATTCAGTACTTC.